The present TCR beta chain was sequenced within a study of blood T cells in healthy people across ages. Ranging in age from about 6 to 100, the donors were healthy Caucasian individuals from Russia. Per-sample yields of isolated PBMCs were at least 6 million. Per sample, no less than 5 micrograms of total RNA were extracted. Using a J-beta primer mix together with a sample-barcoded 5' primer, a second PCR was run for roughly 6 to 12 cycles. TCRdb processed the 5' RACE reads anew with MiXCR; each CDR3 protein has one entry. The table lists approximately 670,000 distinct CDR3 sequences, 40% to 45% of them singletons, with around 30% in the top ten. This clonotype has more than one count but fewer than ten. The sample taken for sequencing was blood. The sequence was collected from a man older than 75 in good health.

Here the CDR3 reads CASSERDRGYEQYF. The CDR3 nucleotides are TGTGCCAGCAGCGAAAGGGACAGGGGCTACGAGCAGTACTTC. The chain carries TRBV9 and TRBJ2-7; 10 bases agree with TRBD1. The V and J ends lost 3 bases and 3 bases, in that order; junction bases with no gene match: 3. The CDR3 sequence is 14 residues long. Germline V gives CDR1 SGDLS, CDR2 YYNGEE.